This TCR beta chain was profiled in a study of blood T cell repertoires in COVID-19. The overall study: Samples taken during acute and convalescent COVID-19 were collected in the United States, Italy and Spain. T cells, B-cell-depleted T cells, or PBMCs supplied cDNA or gDNA.

The table lists this clone with a few counts. The germline CDR1 and CDR2 sequences are LGHNA and YNFKEQ. Trimming removed 1 base at V and 4 bases at J, with 10 bases between. The CDR3 length is 14 residues. In the source study's methods: Reference gene primer amplification yielded estimated nucleated cell counts. The protocol was immunoSEQ multiplex PCR, while the TCRdb copy is restricted to in-frame clones and leaves out a portion. The DNA gave D and trimming, while V, J and clone size come from that table. The sample holds some 400,000 clones, over 65% seen once. The sequence was obtained from a human donor with acute or convalescent COVID-19. The donor label of this sample is uncertain. Sequencing was done on a sample of peripheral blood. The chain uses TRBV4-2 and TRBJ1-1; D is perhaps TRBD1 (5 bases). The CDR3 region has the DNA TGTGCCAGCAGCCAAGCGGGGGGGGGCACTGAAGCTTTCTTT. It encodes CASSQAGGGTEAFF.